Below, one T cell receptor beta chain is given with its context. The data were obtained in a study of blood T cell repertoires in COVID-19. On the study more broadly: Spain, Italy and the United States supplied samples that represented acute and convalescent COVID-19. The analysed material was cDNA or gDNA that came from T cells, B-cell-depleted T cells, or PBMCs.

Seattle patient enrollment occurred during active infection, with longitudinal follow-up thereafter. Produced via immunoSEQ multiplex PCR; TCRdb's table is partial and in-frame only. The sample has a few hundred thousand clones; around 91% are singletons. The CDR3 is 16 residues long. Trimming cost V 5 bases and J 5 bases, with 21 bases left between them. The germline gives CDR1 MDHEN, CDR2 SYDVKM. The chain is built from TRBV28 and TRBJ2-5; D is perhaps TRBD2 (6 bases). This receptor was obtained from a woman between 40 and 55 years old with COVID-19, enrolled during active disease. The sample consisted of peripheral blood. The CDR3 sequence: CASSILAAISPETQYF. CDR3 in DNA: TGTGCCAGCAGTATACTAGCAGCAATATCCCCGGAGACCCAGTACTTC. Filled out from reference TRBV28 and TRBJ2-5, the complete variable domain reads DVKVTQSSRYLVKRTGEKVFLECVQDMDHENMFWYRQDPGLGLRLIYFSYDVKMKEKGDIPEGYSVSREKKERFSLILESASTNQTSMYLCASSILAAISPETQYFGPGTRLLVL.